The present T cell receptor (beta chain) was sequenced within a study of PD-1 blockade in classical Hodgkin lymphoma. As to time point: cycle 4 day 1 (C4D1), after around six weeks of nivolumab. All patients relapsed after autologous stem cell transplantation, and brentuximab vedotin exposure varied. Using magnetic negative selection, the CD4+ T cells were separated out of thawed PBMCs. This clone has only a few counts. Its antigen is currently unknown. Some clones are missing from TCRdb's copy, which holds only in-frame ones; the method was immunoSEQ multiplex PCR. The data hold about 22,000 clones, with 72% observed a single time. Overall study results and limits: With CD4+ cells, TCR diversity rose significantly by C4D1, but not with CD8+ cells.

Trimming pared 5 bases from V and 7 bases from J, leaving 12 bases between. Germline V gene sequence: CDR1 SNHLY, CDR2 FYNNEI. The CDR3 has 14 amino acids. The J gene is TRBJ1-6, the V gene TRBV2; unclear D gene. This receptor was identified in a human donor with classical Hodgkin lymphoma. The sample in question was CD4+ T cells from blood, obtained before the fourth cycle of nivolumab. CDR3 DNA sequence: TGTGCCAGCAGTTCGGACGGGTTGAATTCACCCCTCCACTTT. Protein sequence: CASSSDGLNSPLHF.